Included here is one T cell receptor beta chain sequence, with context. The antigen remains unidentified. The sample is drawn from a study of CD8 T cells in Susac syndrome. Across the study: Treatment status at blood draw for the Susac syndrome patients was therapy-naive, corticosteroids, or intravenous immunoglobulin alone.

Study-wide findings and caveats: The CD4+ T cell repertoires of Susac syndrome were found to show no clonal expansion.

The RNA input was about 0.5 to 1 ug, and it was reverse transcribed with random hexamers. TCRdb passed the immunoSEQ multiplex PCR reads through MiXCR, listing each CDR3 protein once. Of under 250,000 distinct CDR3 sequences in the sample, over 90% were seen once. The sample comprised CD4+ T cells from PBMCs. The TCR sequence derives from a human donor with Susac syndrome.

This CDR3 is CASSYSNRGHYGYTF. For the CDR3, the DNA is TGTGCCAGCAGTTACTCAAACAGGGGGCACTATGGCTACACCTTC. The chain combines TRBV6-6 with TRBJ1-2; 9 bases match TRBD1. The germline gives CDR1 MNHNY, CDR2 SVGAGI (reference sequence). V shed 0 bases, J shed 3 bases, and the junction held 2 bases outside the gene matches. The CDR3 spans 15 residues.